The 13 T cell receptor beta chains listed next were all sequenced from one sample in a study of T cell responses to AZD1222 COVID-19 vaccine. TCRdb's copy holds only in-frame clones and misses some; the assay was immunoSEQ multiplex PCR. The repertoire has some 190,000 clones, about 95% of them found once; the top ten carry around 1.7%. Sequencing was performed on peripheral blood, taken 28 days after the second dose of the MenACWY control vaccine. The receptors derive from an adult who received the MenACWY meningococcal vaccine as a control.

The chain combines TRBV27 with TRBJ2-7; no clear D. The CDR3 has 11 residues. V was clipped by 5 bases and J by 5 bases, with 7 bases between them. CDR1 is MNHEY and CDR2 is SMNVEV in the germline V gene (reference sequence). The CDR3 sequence is CASSAGHEQYF. Written as DNA, the CDR3 is TGTGCCAGCAGTGCAGGTCACGAGCAGTACTTC.

The V and J genes are TRBV6-5 and TRBJ2-7; D not resolved. The CDR3 length is 15 residues. V dropped 4 bases and J dropped 4 bases, with 17 bases sitting between them. Germline V gene lookup returns CDR1 MNHEY and CDR2 SVGAGI. CDR3 bases: TGTGCCAGCAGTTCCCAGGACGGCGCCCCTTACGAGCAGTACTTC. Translation: CASSSQDGAPYEQYF.

The chain couples TRBV5-4 to TRBJ2-1, with 12 bases aligning to TRBD2. From germline, CDR1 is SGHNT and CDR2 YYREEE (reference sequence). This CDR3 region has 15 residues. V was pared by 2 bases and J by 4 bases, with 1 base of the junction left unmatched. The DNA of the CDR3 is TGTGCCAGCAGCTTCGGGACTAGCGGGTACAATGAGCAGTTCTTC. Translation: CASSFGTSGYNEQFF.

This clone was seen only a few times. The chain employs TRBV24-1 and TRBJ2-1; 7 positions agree with TRBD2. CDR3 length: 17 amino acids. V was clipped by 0 bases and J by 6 bases; unmatched bases: 10. Germline V CDR1 and CDR2: KGHDR, SFDVKD. In nucleotides, the CDR3 is TGTGCCACCAGTGATTTGGACTCGGCCTCGGGAGGCAATGAGCAGTTCTTC. As protein: CATSDLDSASGGNEQFF.

As regards this clone: Additional DNA sequences in this sample encode the identical CDR3. The rearrangement joins TRBV30 to TRBJ1-1; D gene ambiguous. Between the trimmed V and J ends, which lost 1 base and 4 bases, there was a span of 7 bases. CDR1 is GTSNPN and CDR2 is SVGIG in the germline V gene (reference sequence). The CDR3 consists of 12 residues. DNA of the CDR3: TGTGCCTGGAGTGCAGGAGGCACTGAAGCTTTCTTT. It codes for CAWSAGGTEAFF.

The chain recombines TRBV9 with TRBJ2-3; no firm D call. CDR1 and CDR2 from the germline V gene are SGDLS and YYNGEE. The CDR3 is 15 amino acids. The ends were cut back, 0 bases at V and 0 bases at J, with 8 bases in the middle. The CDR3 spells CASSVGDRSTDTQYF. DNA of the CDR3: TGTGCCAGCAGCGTAGGAGACCGAAGCACAGATACGCAGTATTTT.

The chain uses TRBV3-1 (or the pseudogene TRBV3-2) and TRBJ2-3; D is perhaps TRBD2 (5 bases). Germline V gene sequence: CDR1 LGHDT, CDR2 YNNKEL (reference sequence). The V end lost 2 bases, the J end lost 4 bases, and 10 bases lay between the germline ends. This CDR3 spans 14 amino acids. Here the CDR3 reads CASSQMGRADTQYF. CDR3 in DNA: TGTGCCAGCAGCCAAATGGGGAGAGCAGATACGCAGTATTTT.

The V and J genes are TRBV18 and TRBJ1-2, with 8 nucleotides matching TRBD1. V lost 3 bases and J lost 6; bases outside the gene matches: 9. The CDR3 spans 15 residues. Germline values: CDR1 KGHSH, CDR2 LQKENI. CDR3 bases: TGTGCCAGCTCACCGGGAGCCAGGGGGCTACATGGCTACACCTTC. Its translation is CASSPGARGLHGYTF.

The gene calls are TRBV19 and TRBJ2-3, with D perhaps matching TRBD2 (6 bases). Germline values: CDR1 LNHDA, CDR2 SQIVND (reference sequence). CDR3 length: 15 amino acids. V was clipped by 3 bases and J by 2 bases, with 12 bases between them. CDR3 region: CASSMGVADTDTQYF. For the CDR3, the DNA is TGTGCCAGTAGTATGGGGGTAGCGGACACAGATACGCAGTATTTT.

V usage is TRBV28 and J usage is TRBJ1-5, with D possibly TRBD1 on 6 matching bases. Between the trimmed V and J ends, which lost 4 bases and 3 bases, there was a span of 10 bases. Germline V gene data show CDR1 as MDHEN and CDR2 as SYDVKM. This CDR3 contains 14 residues. In DNA, the CDR3 is TGTGCCAGCAGTTCGGACAGCTCCAATCAGCCCCAGCATTTT. Its translation is CASSSDSSNQPQHF. The entire variable domain, with the rest obtained from reference TRBV28 and TRBJ1-5, is as follows: DVKVTQSSRYLVKRTGEKVFLECVQDMDHENMFWYRQDPGLGLRLIYFSYDVKMKEKGDIPEGYSVSREKKERFSLILESASTNQTSMYLCASSSDSSNQPQHFGDGTRLSIL.

This rearrangement joins TRBV6-5 to TRBJ2-1, with 10 bases aligning to TRBD2. V lost 8 bases and J lost 6; bases outside the gene matches: 7. The CDR3 runs 14 residues. CDR1 MNHEY and CDR2 SVGAGI come from the germline V gene. The CDR3 sequence is CASYRTSGFNEQFF. CDR3 in DNA: TGTGCCAGCTACCGGACTAGCGGATTCAATGAGCAGTTCTTC.

The J gene is TRBJ1-1, the V gene TRBV4-2, with D maybe TRBD1 (5 bases). This CDR3 contains 15 residues. Germline V CDR1 and CDR2: LGHNA, YNFKEQ. Trimming pared 1 base from V and 1 base from J, leaving 10 bases between. The DNA for the CDR3 is TGTGCCAGCAGCCAAGTCGGGGCCGGGAACACTGAAGCTTTCTTT. Translation gives CASSQVGAGNTEAFF.

The chain couples TRBV12-3 or TRBV12-4 to TRBJ1-6; the D is unclear. V was pared by 5 bases and J by 7 bases, with 9 bases between. The CDR3 totals 13 residues. CDR3 sequence (DNA): TGTGCCAGCAGTAGTTCAAGGAATTCACCCCTCCACTTT. As protein: CASSSSRNSPLHF.